This T cell receptor beta chain is from a study of control samples from healthy donors and cancer patients. CDR1 is SGHRS and CDR2 is YFSETQ in the germline V gene. The CDR3 runs 14 residues. V lost 1 base, J lost 12 bases, and 9 bases stayed unmatched. Profiled with immunoSEQ multiplex PCR; TCRdb holds only in-frame clones, not every one. The sample holds more than 140,000 clones, approximately 94% seen once. The chain carries TRBV5-1 and TRBJ1-4; 7 bases align to TRBD1. Sequenced: blood. This receptor was obtained from a man aged 40-50 years in good health. The CDR3 protein is CASSLRQGPQELFF. As DNA, the CDR3 is TGCGCCAGCAGCTTGAGACAGGGTCCCCAAGAACTGTTTTTT. Using reference TRBV5-1 and TRBJ1-4 for the parts outside the CDR3, the full variable domain is KAGVTQTPRYLIKTRGQQVTLSCSPISGHRSVSWYQQTPGQGLQFLFEYFSETQRNKGNFPGRFSGRQFSNSRSEMNVSTLELGDSALYLCASSLRQGPQELFFGSGTQLSVL.